The 15 T cell receptor beta chains below come from one sample, sequenced in a study of control samples from healthy donors and cancer patients (TCRdb year 2020). Library construction relied on the immunoSEQ multiplex PCR assay. Sourced from immuneACCESS, this table was stored by TCRdb with only in-frame sequences that have V and J called. A share of the clones is absent; for the studies checked, an unresolved V gene accounts for under half, and the remainder has no known explanation. Present in this sample are roughly 49,000 clones, approximately 94% of which were seen just once. The ten top clones hold 0.65% to 0.95% of the sample. Specimen: PBMCs. These receptors were obtained from a man aged 25-45 years with colorectal cancer.

The chain has TRBV2 and TRBJ1-5; D gene uncertain. The CDR3 totals 15 residues. With 5 bases removed from V and 5 bases from J, the gap between germline ends came to 16 bases. Germline loops: CDR1 SNHLY, CDR2 FYNNEI. This chain's CDR3 is CASSYSPRSHQPQHF. CDR3 bases: TGTGCCAGCAGTTACAGTCCTAGGAGTCATCAGCCCCAGCATTTT.

This sequence joins TRBV5-4 and TRBJ1-1; D gene unclear. V was pared by 0 bases and J by 1 base, with 4 bases between. The CDR3 covers 13 residues. Germline V gives CDR1 SGHNT, CDR2 YYREEE (reference sequence). As DNA, the CDR3 is TGTGCCAGCAGCTTGGACCAGAACACTGAAGCTTTCTTT. Translation: CASSLDQNTEAFF.

The chain joins TRBV5-1 to TRBJ2-1; TRBD2 might be the D (6 bases). CDR3 length: 14 residues. Trimming took 2 bases from V and 3 from J, leaving 9 bases between them. Germline V gives CDR1 SGHRS, CDR2 YFSETQ. The CDR3 coding sequence is TGCGCCAGCAGCTTTACCGGGGGCTACAATGAGCAGTTCTTC. Its protein product is CASSFTGGYNEQFF.

The chain links TRBV6-2 or TRBV6-3 to TRBJ2-3, with D possibly TRBD1 on 5 matching bases. V was clipped by 0 bases and J by 6 bases, with 7 bases between them. There are 13 residues in the CDR3. CDR1 MNHEY and CDR2 SVGEGT come from the germline V gene. CDR3 region: CASSYSNRDTQYF. The CDR3, as DNA: TGTGCCAGCAGTTACTCGAACAGGGATACGCAGTATTTT.

This clone appeared a single time. The chain joins TRBV27 to TRBJ1-2; 8 nucleotides align to TRBD1. Looked up from germline, CDR1 is MNHEY and CDR2 is SMNVEV (reference sequence). V trimming: 5 bases; J trimming: 4 bases; junction bases outside the gene matches: 9. The CDR3 has 15 amino acids. The CDR3 spells CASSPRGPVGYGYTF. The CDR3 DNA reads TGTGCCAGCAGTCCCAGGGGGCCAGTTGGCTATGGCTACACCTTC.

The CDR3 sequence is CASSQENRVDEQFF. The CDR3 DNA is TGCGCCAGCAGCCAAGAGAACAGGGTTGATGAGCAGTTCTTC. The chain couples TRBV4-1 to TRBJ2-1; possible D gene TRBD1, 6 bases. V was cut by 0 bases and J by 8 bases, with 11 bases left in between. Germline loops: CDR1 MGHRA, CDR2 YSYEKL. CDR3 length equals 14 residues.

The chain recombines TRBV5-1 with TRBJ2-5; maybe TRBD2 (6 bases). This CDR3 spans 14 amino acids. V dropped 4 bases and J dropped 5 bases, with 15 bases sitting between them. CDR1 is SGHRS, CDR2 YFSETQ, per germline. In DNA, the CDR3 is TGCGCCAGCAGCCCCGAATGGGGGACTGAGACCCAGTACTTC. Encoded protein: CASSPEWGTETQYF.

The chain carries TRBV19 and TRBJ1-2; no definite D call. Trimming shortened V by 6 bases and J by 4 bases, and 18 bases separated the two germline ends. The CDR3 spans 15 residues. Germline values: CDR1 LNHDA, CDR2 SQIVND (reference sequence). CDR3 nucleotide sequence: TGTGCCAGTAGGGGCAGAGGATCCGCTAGCTATGGCTACACCTTC. Translation gives CASRGRGSASYGYTF. The entire variable domain, with the rest obtained from reference TRBV19 and TRBJ1-2, is as follows: DGGITQSPKYLFRKEGQNVTLSCEQNLNHDAMYWYRQDPGQGLRLIYYSQIVNDFQKGDIAEGYSVSREKKESFPLTVTSAQKNPTAFYLCASRGRGSASYGYTFGSGTRLTVV.

This chain uses TRBV5-6 with TRBJ1-2; TRBD1 is a possible D gene (5 bases). Germline-derived CDR1 and CDR2 are SGHDT and YYEEEE. The CDR3 length is 14 residues. V was cut by 4 bases and J by 6 bases, with 16 bases left in between. The DNA of the CDR3 is TGTGCCAGCAGCCCATTCCAGGGAGGCCATGGCTACACCTTC. This gives the protein CASSPFQGGHGYTF.

The rearrangement links TRBV2 to TRBJ2-2; maybe TRBD1 (6 bases). The CDR3 spans 15 residues. The germline CDR1 and CDR2 sequences are SNHLY and FYNNEI. Trimming cost V 5 bases and J 5 bases, with 15 bases left between them. The chain's CDR3 is CASSLNRVETGELFF. The CDR3, as DNA: TGTGCCAGCAGTCTCAACAGGGTGGAGACCGGGGAGCTGTTTTTT.

The chain is built from TRBV2 and TRBJ1-4, with D possibly matching TRBD1 (5 bases). Germline-derived CDR1 and CDR2 are SNHLY and FYNNEI. The V end was cut by 5 bases, the J end by 0 bases, with 19 bases between. The CDR3 has 18 amino acids. The CDR3 loop is CASSQYRLNVATNEKLFF. DNA of the CDR3: TGTGCCAGCAGTCAATACAGGCTCAACGTTGCAACTAATGAAAAACTGTTTTTT.

The chain combines TRBV6-5 with TRBJ1-2; maybe TRBD1 (5 bases). The V gene lost 4 bases and the J gene lost 8 bases, with 20 bases spanning the gap. CDR1 and CDR2 from the germline V gene are MNHEY and SVGAGI. This CDR3 has 15 residues. The CDR3 coding sequence is TGTGCCAGCAGTTTGGCAGGTCGCGGGGCCGGCGGCTACACCTTC. Translated: CASSLAGRGAGGYTF.

The chain's CDR3 is CASSLDRDPDYEQYV. The CDR3 bases are TGTGCCAGCAGTTTAGACCGGGACCCCGACTACGAGCAGTACGTC. The J gene is TRBJ2-7, the V gene TRBV6-5; the D gene could be TRBD1 or TRBD2 (5 bases each). The CDR3 extends over 15 amino acids. The germline V and J ends were trimmed by 4 bases and 3 bases, with 16 bases remaining between them. Germline V gene sequence: CDR1 MNHEY, CDR2 SVGAGI.

The chain has TRBV6-1 and TRBJ2-1, with D possibly TRBD1 on 6 matching bases. Germline loops: CDR1 MNHNS, CDR2 SASEGT. CDR3 length: 12 amino acids. V was clipped by 3 bases and J by 12 bases, with 12 bases between them. For the CDR3, the DNA is TGTGCCAGCAGTGAGGAGACAGGAAGGCAGTTCTTC. Translated: CASSEETGRQFF.

The genes are TRBV6-1 and TRBJ1-2; a weak D match, TRBD1 (6 bases). Deletions cut 2 bases from V and 4 bases from J, with 11 bases between. CDR1 MNHNS and CDR2 SASEGT come from the germline V gene. The length of the CDR3 is 14 residues. The CDR3 region is CASSERGGGYGYTF. CDR3 bases: TGTGCCAGCAGTGAAAGGGGAGGGGGCTATGGCTACACCTTC.